The 10 T cell receptor beta chains below were found in one sample sequenced in a study of T cells in Graves' hyperthyroidism and ophthalmopathy. Amplification yielded TCR beta CDR3 regions, with RNA transcripts as the source. The TCR CDR3 first-round RT-PCR relied on the HTBI primer set. A single record per CDR3 protein comes from TCRdb applying MiXCR to the multiplex PCR reads. Of about 660,000 distinct CDR3 sequences in the sample, just under 45% were seen once. The sample taken for sequencing was peripheral blood or thyroid tissue (not recorded which). These receptors all stem from an adult man with Graves' disease, either hyperthyroidism or ophthalmopathy (not recorded which).

The chain joins TRBV7-2 to TRBJ1-2; 7 bases fit TRBD1. CDR1 is SGHTA and CDR2 is FQGNSA in the germline V gene. The CDR3 extends over 19 amino acids. V was pared by 1 base and J by 6 bases, with 20 bases of the junction left unmatched. Here the CDR3 reads CASSLVAAQGFTFDDGYTF. In nucleotides, the CDR3 is TGTGCCAGCAGCTTAGTTGCGGCACAGGGGTTCACGTTTGATGATGGCTACACCTTC.

The V and J genes are TRBV20-1 and TRBJ2-7, with 7 bases aligning to TRBD2. J gave up 0 bases and V 4 bases, and 9 bases lay outside the gene matches. Germline V gene data show CDR1 as DFQATT and CDR2 as SNEGSKA (reference sequence). This CDR3 is 15 amino acids long. CDR3 nucleotide sequence: TGCAGTGCTACCTTAAAAGGGAGGGCCTCCTACGAGCAGTACTTC. Translated: CSATLKGRASYEQYF.

The V gene is TRBV10-3, the J gene TRBJ1-4; 8 bases line up with TRBD1. The CDR3 length is 14 residues. V lost 2 bases, J lost 6 bases, and 2 bases stayed unmatched. CDR1 ENHRY and CDR2 SYGVKD come from the germline V gene. The CDR3 region has the DNA TGTGCCATCAGTGAGGGACAGGGACATGAAAAACTGTTTTTT. It encodes CAISEGQGHEKLFF.

The CDR3 sequence: CASSIEGTGNSPLHF. CDR3 nucleotides: TGTGCCAGTAGTATAGAAGGGACAGGGAATTCACCCCTCCACTTT. The V call is TRBV19, the J call TRBJ1-6; the match to TRBD1 covers 9 bases. The J segment lost 7 bases and the V segment lost 0 bases, leaving 1 base of the junction unmatched. The CDR3 sequence is 15 residues long. In germline, CDR1 is LNHDA, CDR2 SQIVND (reference sequence).

The chain combines TRBV7-8 with TRBJ1-2; perhaps TRBD1 as D (6 bases). The CDR3 is 16 residues long. Germline lookup yields CDR1 SGHVS and CDR2 FQNEAQ. With 1 base removed from V and 8 bases from J, the gap between germline ends came to 20 bases. The CDR3 spells CASSLDSGQGIWGYTF. For the CDR3, the DNA is TGTGCCAGCAGCTTAGATAGCGGGCAGGGGATCTGGGGCTACACCTTC.

This clonotype appeared a few times. The gene calls are TRBV19 and TRBJ2-7, with 10 bases aligning to TRBD1. Trimming removed 5 bases from V and 3 bases from J; junction bases left unmatched: 7. The germline gives CDR1 LNHDA, CDR2 SQIVND (reference sequence). The CDR3 has 15 residues. CDR3 sequence reads: CASSPGTGDLYEQYF. The CDR3 DNA follows: TGTGCCAGTAGTCCTGGGACAGGGGACCTCTACGAGCAGTACTTC.

The chain couples TRBV7-9 to TRBJ2-5, with D unclear. The CDR3 covers 17 residues. Germline CDR1 is SEHNR and CDR2 is FQNEAQ (reference sequence). The V end lost 3 bases, the J end lost 6 bases, and 23 bases lay between the germline ends. The chain's CDR3 is CASSLNPSPSFGQTQYF. CDR3 nucleotides: TGTGCCAGCAGCTTGAACCCTTCGCCCTCCTTCGGACAGACCCAGTACTTC. Full variable domain (rest looked up from reference TRBV7-9 and TRBJ2-5): DTGVSQNPRHKITKRGQNVTFRCDPISEHNRLYWYRQTLGQGPEFLTYFQNEAQLEKSRLLSDRFSAERPKGSFSTLEIQRTEQGDSAMYLCASSLNPSPSFGQTQYFGPGTRLLVL.

In this sample, this clonotype turned up a few times. J is TRBJ2-7 and V is TRBV10-3; no firm D call. This CDR3 is 15 amino acids long. Trimming cost V 10 bases and J 6 bases, with 25 bases left between them. CDR1 and CDR2 from the germline V gene are ENHRY and SYGVKD. The CDR3 DNA reads TGTGCCAGCAGCCACCCCGCCCCTCTTCACACCGAGCAGTACTTC. It yields the protein CASSHPAPLHTEQYF.

The chain links TRBV2 to TRBJ1-5, with unresolved D. V was clipped by 7 bases and J by 3 bases, with 10 bases between them. This CDR3 is 13 amino acids long. CDR1 and CDR2 (germline): SNHLY, FYNNEI. CDR3 nucleotides: TGTGCCAGCACTGGACGGTTCAATCAGCCCCAGCATTTT. Its protein is CASTGRFNQPQHF.

This clonotype was seen ten or more times. The chain carries TRBV20-1 and TRBJ1-5; D is unresolved. The CDR3 extends over 13 amino acids. CDR1 is DFQATT, CDR2 SNEGSKA, per germline (reference sequence). Trimming left V 0 bases short and J 5 bases short, with 8 bases between. Here the CDR3 DNA reads TGCAGTGCTAGAGATCAATGGGATCAGCCCCAGCATTTT. Translated, it gives CSARDQWDQPQHF.